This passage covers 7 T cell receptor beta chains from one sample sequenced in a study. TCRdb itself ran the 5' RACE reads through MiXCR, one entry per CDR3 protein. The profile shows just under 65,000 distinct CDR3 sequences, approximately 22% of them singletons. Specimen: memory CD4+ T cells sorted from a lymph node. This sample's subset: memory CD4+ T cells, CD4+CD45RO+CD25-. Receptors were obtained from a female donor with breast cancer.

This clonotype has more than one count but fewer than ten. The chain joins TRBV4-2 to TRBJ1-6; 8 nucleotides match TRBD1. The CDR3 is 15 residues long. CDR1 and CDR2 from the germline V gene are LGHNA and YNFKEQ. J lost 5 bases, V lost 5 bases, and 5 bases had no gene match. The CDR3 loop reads CASSFRTGNNSPLHF. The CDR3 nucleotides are TGTGCCAGCAGCTTCCGGACAGGGAATAATTCACCCCTCCACTTT.

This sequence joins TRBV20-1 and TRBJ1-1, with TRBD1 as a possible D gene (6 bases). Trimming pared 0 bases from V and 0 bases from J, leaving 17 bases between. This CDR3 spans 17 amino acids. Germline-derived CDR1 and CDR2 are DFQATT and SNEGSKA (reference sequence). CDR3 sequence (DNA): TGCAGTGCTAGAGACGGGGGGCTGTCCGCTATGAACACTGAAGCTTTCTTT. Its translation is CSARDGGLSAMNTEAFF.

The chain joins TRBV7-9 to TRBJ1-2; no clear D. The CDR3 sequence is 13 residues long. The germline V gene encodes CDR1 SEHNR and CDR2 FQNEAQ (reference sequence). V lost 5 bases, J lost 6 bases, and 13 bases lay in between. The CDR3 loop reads CASSAPEQNGYTF. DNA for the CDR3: TGTGCCAGCAGCGCCCCCGAGCAGAATGGCTACACCTTC.

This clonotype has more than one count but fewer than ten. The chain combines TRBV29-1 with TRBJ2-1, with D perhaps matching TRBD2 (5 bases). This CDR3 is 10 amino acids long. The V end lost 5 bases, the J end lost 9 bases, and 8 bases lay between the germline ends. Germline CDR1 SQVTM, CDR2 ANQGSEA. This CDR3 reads CSVLEVEQFF. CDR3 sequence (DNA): TGCAGCGTTTTGGAGGTTGAGCAGTTCTTC.

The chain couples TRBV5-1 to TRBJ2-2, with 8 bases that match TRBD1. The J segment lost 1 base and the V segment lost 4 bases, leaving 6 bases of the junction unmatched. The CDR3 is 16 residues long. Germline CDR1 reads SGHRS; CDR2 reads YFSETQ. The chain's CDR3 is CASSVYGTGNTGELFF. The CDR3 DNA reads TGCGCCAGCAGCGTCTACGGGACAGGGAACACCGGGGAGCTGTTTTTT.

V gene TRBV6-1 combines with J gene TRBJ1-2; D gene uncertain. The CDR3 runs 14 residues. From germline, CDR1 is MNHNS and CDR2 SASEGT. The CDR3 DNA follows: TGTTCTAGCAGGAAGGAAGCAGGTCCCGGAGGCTACACCTTC. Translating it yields CSSRKEAGPGGYTF.

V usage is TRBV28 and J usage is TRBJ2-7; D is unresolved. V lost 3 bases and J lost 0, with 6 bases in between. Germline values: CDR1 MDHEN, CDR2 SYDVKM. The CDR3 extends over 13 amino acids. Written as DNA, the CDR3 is TGTGCCAGCAGTTTGTCGAGCTCCTACGAGCAGTACTTC. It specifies CASSLSSSYEQYF.